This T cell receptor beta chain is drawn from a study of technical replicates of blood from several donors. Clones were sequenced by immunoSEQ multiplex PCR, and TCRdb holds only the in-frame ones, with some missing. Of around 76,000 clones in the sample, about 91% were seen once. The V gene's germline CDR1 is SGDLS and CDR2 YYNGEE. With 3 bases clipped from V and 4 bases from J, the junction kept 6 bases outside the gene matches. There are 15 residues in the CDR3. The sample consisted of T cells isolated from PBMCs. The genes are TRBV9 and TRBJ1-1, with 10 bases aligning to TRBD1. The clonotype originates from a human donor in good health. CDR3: CASSEDRGIGTEAFF. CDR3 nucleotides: TGTGCCAGCAGCGAGGACAGGGGGATTGGCACTGAAGCTTTCTTT.